This T cell receptor (beta chain) was captured in a study of spatial heterogeneity in lung cancer. TCRdb reprocessed the 5' RACE reads with MiXCR, giving one entry per CDR3 protein. The sample consists of approximately 41,000 distinct CDR3 sequences, over 9.5% of them appearing once. In its sample, this clonotype was seen a few times. Time point meaning: blood at routine non-recurrence follow-up after resection. Whole RNA obtained from tumor, nontumor lung or frozen PBMC underwent sequencing without sorting. The clonotype comes from a female donor with early-stage non-small cell lung cancer. The source material was PBMCs, sampled at follow-up.

CDR3 nucleotide sequence: TGTGCCAGCAGCCAAGTCGAGAAACCCTCCTACGAGCAGTACTTC. Protein: CASSQVEKPSYEQYF. The chain combines TRBV3-1 with TRBJ2-7; no clear D gene. Per germline, CDR1 LGHDT and CDR2 YNNKEL (reference sequence). CDR3 length: 15 residues. The V gene lost 1 base and the J gene lost 0 bases, with 10 bases spanning the gap.